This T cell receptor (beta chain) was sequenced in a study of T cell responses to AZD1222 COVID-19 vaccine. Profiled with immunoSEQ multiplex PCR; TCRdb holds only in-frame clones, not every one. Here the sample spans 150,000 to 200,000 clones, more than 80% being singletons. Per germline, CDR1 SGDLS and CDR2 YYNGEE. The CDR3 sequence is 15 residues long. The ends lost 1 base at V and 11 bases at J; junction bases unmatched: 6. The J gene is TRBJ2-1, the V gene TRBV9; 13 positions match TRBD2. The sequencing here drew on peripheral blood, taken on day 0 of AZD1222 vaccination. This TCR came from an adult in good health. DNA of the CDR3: TGTGCCAGCAGCGTACTCGGGACTAGCGGGGACCAGCAGTTCTTC. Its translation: CASSVLGTSGDQQFF.